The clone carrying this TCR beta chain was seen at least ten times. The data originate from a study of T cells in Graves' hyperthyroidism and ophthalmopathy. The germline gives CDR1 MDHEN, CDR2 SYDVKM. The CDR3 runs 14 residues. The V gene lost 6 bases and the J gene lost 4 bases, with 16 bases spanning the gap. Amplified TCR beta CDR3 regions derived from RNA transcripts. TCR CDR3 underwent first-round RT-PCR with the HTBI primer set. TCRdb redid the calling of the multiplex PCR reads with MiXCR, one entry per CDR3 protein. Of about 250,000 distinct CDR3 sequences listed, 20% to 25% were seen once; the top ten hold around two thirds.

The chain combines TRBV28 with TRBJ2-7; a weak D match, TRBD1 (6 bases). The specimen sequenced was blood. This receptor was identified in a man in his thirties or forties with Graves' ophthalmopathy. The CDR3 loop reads CASRTPGQSYEQYF. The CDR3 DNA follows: TGTGCCAGCAGAACACCTGGACAGTCTTACGAGCAGTACTTC.